The T cell receptor (beta chain) under discussion was sequenced for a study of blood T cell repertoires in COVID-19. Across the study: Italy, Spain and the United States were the sources of the convalescent and acute COVID-19 samples.

In the original workflow: Amplification with reference gene primers provided the estimates of nucleated cell counts. Clones were read by immunoSEQ multiplex PCR, and TCRdb kept only the in-frame ones, dropping some. From that table come the V and J calls and clone size; the DNA was used to work out D and trimming. The data show fewer than 350,000 clones, about 88% seen once. Trimming at V came to 1 base and at J to 1 base, leaving 3 bases not matched to a gene. The CDR3 consists of 15 residues. Germline V gene sequence: CDR1 LNHDA, CDR2 SQIVND (reference sequence). The participants were between about 18 and 90 years old and came from about two dozen US areas. Clinical history as reported by participants underpinned cohort assignment.

Sequencing used PBMCs or T cells enriched from blood (not recorded which). V gene TRBV19 combines with J gene TRBJ2-7; TRBD1 aligns across 8 bases. This TCR derives from a woman in her 30s who had been exposed to COVID-19. The CDR3 region has the DNA TGTGCCAGTAGTATAGGGACAGGGTTGTCCTACGAGCAGTACTTC. This sequence encodes CASSIGTGLSYEQYF. The full variable domain, rest sourced from reference TRBV19 and TRBJ2-7, is DGGITQSPKYLFRKEGQNVTLSCEQNLNHDAMYWYRQDPGQGLRLIYYSQIVNDFQKGDIAEGYSVSREKKESFPLTVTSAQKNPTAFYLCASSIGTGLSYEQYFGPGTRLTVT.